The 29 T cell receptor beta chains below were found in one sample sequenced in a study of blood T cell repertoires in COVID-19. The method was immunoSEQ multiplex PCR; TCRdb's version includes in-frame clones alone and lacks a portion of them. This sample carries approximately 69,000 clones, roughly 79% of them seen once, and the ten largest clones take 20% to 25%. The sequenced material came from peripheral blood. The receptors derive from an older woman with acute or convalescent COVID-19.

This clone has only one observation. This chain links TRBV5-1 with TRBJ1-5; 8 positions agree with TRBD1. This CDR3 comprises 17 residues. V lost 9 bases to trimming and J lost 2 bases; unmatched junction nucleotides: 16. Germline V gene data show CDR1 as SGHRS and CDR2 as YFSETQ. CDR3 protein: CANMDRAPSHGNQPQHF. The DNA for the CDR3 is TGCGCCAATATGGACAGGGCTCCCTCCCATGGCAATCAGCCCCAGCATTTT.

This chain joins TRBV2 and TRBJ1-5; no reliable D call. The germline V gene encodes CDR1 SNHLY and CDR2 FYNNEI. V was pared by 6 bases and J by 0 bases, with 6 bases between. CDR3 size: 13 residues. The CDR3 DNA reads TGTGCCAGCAGGCGGGATAGCAATCAGCCCCAGCATTTT. It codes for CASRRDSNQPQHF.

J is TRBJ2-7 and V is TRBV21-1; the D call in the table, TRBD2, was not verified against the DNA. TRBV21-1 is a pseudogene locus. The CDR3 is 14 amino acids. The CDR3: CASSPLGPTYEQYF. CDR3 nucleotides: TGTGCCAGCAGTCCCCTAGGCCCGACCTACGAGCAGTACTTC.

The CDR3 protein is CASSLGQGAYDEQYF. The CDR3 coding sequence is TGTGCCAGCAGTTTGGGACAGGGGGCTTACGACGAGCAGTACTTC. The chain links TRBV27 to TRBJ2-7, with 12 bases fitting TRBD1. The CDR3 runs 15 residues. V lost 3 bases, J lost 5 bases, and 5 bases stayed unmatched. Germline loops: CDR1 MNHEY, CDR2 SMNVEV (reference sequence).

This chain uses TRBV7-9 with TRBJ2-2, with 8 nucleotides matching TRBD1. This CDR3 contains 16 residues. V shed 2 bases and J 5 bases; nucleotides not matched to a gene: 7. The germline V gene encodes CDR1 SEHNR and CDR2 FQNEAQ (reference sequence). The CDR3 spells CASSLLTGGKTGELFF. The CDR3 nucleotides read TGTGCCAGCAGCTTACTAACAGGGGGTAAAACCGGGGAGCTGTTTTTT. The entire variable domain, with the rest obtained from reference TRBV7-9 and TRBJ2-2, is as follows: DTGVSQNPRHKITKRGQNVTFRCDPISEHNRLYWYRQTLGQGPEFLTYFQNEAQLEKSRLLSDRFSAERPKGSFSTLEIQRTEQGDSAMYLCASSLLTGGKTGELFFGEGSRLTVL.

The chain recombines TRBV28 with TRBJ1-1; 9 bases match TRBD1. Germline CDR1 is MDHEN and CDR2 is SYDVKM. The CDR3 runs 14 residues. V lost 8 bases to trimming and J lost 4 bases; unmatched junction nucleotides: 8. CDR3: CASGTGWVGTEAFF. The CDR3 bases are TGTGCCAGCGGGACAGGGTGGGTAGGCACTGAAGCTTTCTTT.

This chain joins TRBV30 and TRBJ1-3; perhaps TRBD1 as D (5 bases). The V end lost 4 bases, the J end lost 2 bases, and 15 bases lay between the germline ends. Germline CDR1 and CDR2: GTSNPN and SVGIG (reference sequence). This CDR3 region has 15 residues. CDR3 protein: CAWTPGRAPGNTIYF. CDR3 bases: TGTGCCTGGACCCCGGGCAGGGCGCCTGGAAACACCATATATTTT.

As for this clone: The germline gene is not matched at one end of the junction; a read error may be the cause. This chain connects TRBV6-1 to TRBJ2-1; 8 nucleotides match TRBD2. Germline V gene data show CDR1 as MNHNS and CDR2 as SASEGT. The CDR3 is 15 residues long. Written as DNA, the CDR3 is TGTGCCAGCAGTGACGCAGCGGGAGCATACAGTGAGCAGTTCTTC. This sequence encodes CASSDAAGAYSEQFF.

The chain recombines TRBV11-2 with TRBJ1-1; possibly TRBD1 for D (5 bases). Trimming removed 3 bases at V and 3 bases at J, with 17 bases between. This CDR3 region has 16 residues. Germline V gives CDR1 SGHAT, CDR2 FQNNGV. The CDR3, as DNA: TGTGCCAGCAGCTTCGGATTGCGGGGCGGCGACACTGAAGCTTTCTTT. Translated: CASSFGLRGGDTEAFF.

The chain uses TRBV30 and TRBJ2-4; the D gene is possibly TRBD2 (6 bases). V shed 7 bases and J shed 5 bases, with 18 bases lying between them. Germline-derived CDR1 and CDR2 are GTSNPN and SVGIG (reference sequence). The CDR3 is 14 amino acids. CDR3 sequence (DNA): TGTGCCTCCGCGGAGGGAAGGCTCGAAAACATTCAGTACTTC. Translated: CASAEGRLENIQYF. The full variable domain, completed using reference TRBV30 and TRBJ2-4, is SQTIHQWPATLVQPVGSPLSLECTVEGTSNPNLYWYRQAAGRGLQLLFYSVGIGQISSEVPQNLSASRPQDRQFILSSKKLLLSDSGFYLCASAEGRLENIQYFGAGTRLSVL.

This clone has just one count. V gene TRBV9 combines with J gene TRBJ2-7, with D perhaps matching TRBD1 (6 bases). The CDR3 runs 15 residues. The ends were cut back, 0 bases at V and 4 bases at J, with 14 bases in the middle. Germline CDR1 SGDLS, CDR2 YYNGEE. CDR3 sequence reads: CASSVGSDRPYEQYF. CDR3 coding DNA: TGTGCCAGCAGCGTAGGGTCTGACAGGCCTTACGAGCAGTACTTC.

The rearrangement uses TRBV28 and TRBJ2-5, with TRBD2 as a possible D gene (6 bases). The CDR3 loop spans 16 amino acids. Germline assignment: CDR1 MDHEN and CDR2 SYDVKM. Trimming cost V 1 base and J 5 bases, with 17 bases left between them. CDR3 sequence reads: CASSLLGGIGGETQYF. As DNA, the CDR3 is TGTGCCAGCAGTTTATTGGGCGGGATTGGAGGGGAGACCCAGTACTTC.

This rearrangement joins TRBV4-1 to TRBJ2-3; TRBD2 agrees at 7 bases. Germline V lookup: CDR1 MGHRA, CDR2 YSYEKL. V shed 1 base and J 0 bases; nucleotides not matched to a gene: 4. The CDR3 runs 16 residues. CDR3 coding DNA: TGCGCCAGCAGCCAAGGGCTAGCGGATAGCACAGATACGCAGTATTTT. This translates into CASSQGLADSTDTQYF.

The chain has TRBV6-5 and TRBJ2-7; 9 nucleotides align to TRBD1. V lost 0 bases, J lost 5 bases, and 5 bases stayed unmatched. The CDR3 loop spans 15 amino acids. The germline V gene encodes CDR1 MNHEY and CDR2 SVGAGI. Here the CDR3 reads CASSYSTGGKNEQYF. CDR3 DNA: TGTGCCAGCAGTTACTCGACAGGGGGAAAAAACGAGCAGTACTTC.

The gene calls are TRBV28 and TRBJ1-3, with D perhaps TRBD1 (5 bases). Trimming pared 4 bases from V and 3 bases from J, leaving 16 bases between. The germline CDR1 and CDR2 sequences are MDHEN and SYDVKM. The CDR3 runs 16 residues. The CDR3 sequence: CASSSWQGLNGNTIYF. The CDR3 coding sequence is TGTGCCAGCAGTTCGTGGCAGGGACTTAATGGAAACACCATATATTTT.

The genes are TRBV18 and TRBJ2-1; D might be TRBD1 (6 bases). Germline V CDR1 and CDR2: KGHSH, LQKENI. V was shortened by 0 bases and J by 5 bases, with 14 bases between the two germline ends. The CDR3 covers 16 residues. CDR3 DNA sequence: TGTGCCAGCTCACCACCGGTGGGGGCGCGGGACAATGAGCAGTTCTTC. The encoded protein is CASSPPVGARDNEQFF.

This clone was counted between two and nine times. V usage is TRBV25-1 and J usage is TRBJ1-1, with 9 bases aligning to TRBD1. Germline values: CDR1 MGHDK, CDR2 SYGVNS. Germline trimming cut 4 bases from V and 8 bases from J; bases unmatched to any gene: 5. The CDR3 runs to 13 residues. The CDR3 coding sequence is TGTGCCAGCAGTGTCTCGGGGACAGGGGAAGCTTTCTTT. It is translated as CASSVSGTGEAFF.

There are a few counts of this clone. The DNA for the CDR3 is TGTGCCAGCTCACCAGGGACAGGGGACGAGCAGTACTTC. This translates into CASSPGTGDEQYF. The chain joins TRBV18 to TRBJ2-7, with 10 bases that match TRBD1. The ends lost 2 bases at V and 5 bases at J; junction bases unmatched: 0. The CDR3 is 13 residues long. Germline CDR1 is KGHSH and CDR2 is LQKENI.

The chain couples TRBV28 to TRBJ2-1; D ambiguous. CDR3 length: 16 amino acids. Germline loops: CDR1 MDHEN, CDR2 SYDVKM. The V end was cut by 3 bases, the J end by 4 bases, with 16 bases between. The CDR3 loop is CASSFQRFGFYNEQFF. The CDR3 DNA follows: TGTGCCAGCAGTTTTCAACGTTTCGGGTTTTACAATGAGCAGTTCTTC. Full variable domain (remainder filled in from reference TRBV28 and TRBJ2-1): DVKVTQSSRYLVKRTGEKVFLECVQDMDHENMFWYRQDPGLGLRLIYFSYDVKMKEKGDIPEGYSVSREKKERFSLILESASTNQTSMYLCASSFQRFGFYNEQFFGPGTRLTVL.

This sequence joins TRBV7-2 and TRBJ2-7, with 7 bases identical to TRBD2. The length of the CDR3 is 15 residues. V shed 2 bases, J shed 6 bases, and the junction held 10 bases outside the gene matches. From germline, CDR1 is SGHTA and CDR2 FQGNSA. This CDR3 is CASSLLGEGLGEQYF. Here the CDR3 DNA reads TGTGCCAGCAGCTTATTGGGGGAGGGCCTGGGCGAGCAGTACTTC.

This chain joins TRBV7-8 and TRBJ2-1; 11 bases match TRBD2. The CDR3 is 15 residues long. Germline CDR1 is SGHVS and CDR2 is FQNEAQ. With 5 bases clipped from V and 10 bases from J, the junction kept 10 bases outside the gene matches. For the CDR3, the DNA is TGTGCCAGCAGCCCCCCGGGACTAGCGGCAGGAGAGCAGTTCTTC. Translated, it gives CASSPPGLAAGEQFF.

The J gene is TRBJ1-1, the V gene TRBV7-6, with 9 bases identical to TRBD1. The ends lost 5 bases at V and 4 bases at J; junction bases unmatched: 8. The germline gives CDR1 SGHVS, CDR2 FNYEAQ. The CDR3 has 15 amino acids. The CDR3 DNA is TGTGCCAGCAGCCTACAGGGGGCCGATCGCACTGAAGCTTTCTTT. This gives the protein CASSLQGADRTEAFF. The entire variable domain, with the rest obtained from reference TRBV7-6 and TRBJ1-1, is as follows: GAGVSQSPRYKVTKRGQDVALRCDPISGHVSLYWYRQALGQGPEFLTYFNYEAQQDKSGLPNDRFSAERPEGSISTLTIQRTEQRDSAMYRCASSLQGADRTEAFFGQGTRLTVV.

The chain couples TRBV19 to TRBJ1-1, with D possibly being TRBD1 (6 bases). Trimming removed 4 bases at V and 5 bases at J, with 20 bases between. CDR1 LNHDA and CDR2 SQIVND come from the germline V gene (reference sequence). The CDR3 is 16 residues long. As DNA, the CDR3 is TGTGCCAGTAGTAATCCACGGGGGGCGGAGAGTACTGAAGCTTTCTTT. Translated: CASSNPRGAESTEAFF.

This rearrangement joins TRBV2 to TRBJ1-5, with 7 bases fitting TRBD1. V shed 5 bases, J shed 6 bases, and the junction held 4 bases outside the gene matches. Germline V CDR1 and CDR2: SNHLY, FYNNEI. The CDR3 length is 13 residues. The CDR3 loop is CASSKDRVQPQHF. The DNA for the CDR3 is TGTGCCAGCAGTAAAGACAGGGTTCAGCCCCAGCATTTT.

The chain uses TRBV5-1 and TRBJ1-5; D is ambiguous. There are 15 residues in the CDR3. The ends were cut back, 0 bases at V and 3 bases at J, with 10 bases in the middle. Germline V gives CDR1 SGHRS, CDR2 YFSETQ. CDR3 in amino acids: CASSLDGRDNQPQHF. The CDR3 region has the DNA TGCGCCAGCAGCTTGGATGGCCGGGACAATCAGCCCCAGCATTTT.

This rearrangement joins TRBV7-3 to TRBJ2-4, with a weak D call TRBD2 (6 bases). There are 13 residues in the CDR3. V was pared by 0 bases and J by 10 bases, with 10 bases between. Germline V gene data show CDR1 as SGHTA and CDR2 as FQGTGA. This chain's CDR3 is CASSLTFGGIQYF. The CDR3 coding sequence is TGTGCCAGCAGCTTAACTTTTGGGGGGATTCAGTACTTC.

In its sample, this clone was seen once. The genes are TRBV18 and TRBJ1-1; 7 nucleotides match TRBD1. This CDR3 is built from 15 residues. Unmatched junction bases numbered 4, after V lost 2 bases and J lost 1 base. Per germline, CDR1 KGHSH and CDR2 LQKENI. The CDR3 here is CASSPMEGANTEAFF. For the CDR3, the DNA is TGTGCCAGCTCACCAATGGAGGGGGCGAACACTGAAGCTTTCTTT.

The V and J genes are TRBV28 and TRBJ2-5; 9 bases match TRBD1. This CDR3 comprises 15 residues. The trim removed 3 bases at V and 7 bases at J, leaving 9 bases unmatched. Germline values: CDR1 MDHEN, CDR2 SYDVKM. CDR3 sequence reads: CASSFGDRVEGTQYF. In DNA form, the CDR3 reads TGTGCCAGCAGTTTTGGGGACAGGGTGGAAGGGACCCAGTACTTC.

The rearrangement uses TRBV18 and TRBJ1-4; 8 bases map to TRBD1. This CDR3 contains 16 residues. CDR1 and CDR2 from the germline V gene are KGHSH and LQKENI. J gave up 8 bases and V 3 bases, and 11 bases lay outside the gene matches. The CDR3 loop reads CASSPLPRGQGEKLFF. The CDR3 DNA reads TGTGCCAGCTCACCTCTCCCCAGGGGGCAAGGAGAAAAACTGTTTTTT.